A single sample gave rise to the 22 T cell receptor beta chains below, sequenced in a study of response to subunit inactivated influenza vaccine. TCRdb processed the RT-PCR reads anew with MiXCR; each CDR3 protein has one entry. Of approximately 530,000 distinct CDR3 sequences in the sample, under 8.5% were seen once. The specimen was PBMCs from blood, collected 23 to 25 months after vaccination. These receptor sequences come from a man between 45 and 75 years old who received an inactivated influenza vaccine.

The V call is TRBV20-1, the J call TRBJ2-7; 10 bases are a match to TRBD1. The germline V gene has CDR1 DFQATT and CDR2 SNEGSKA (reference sequence). There are 11 residues in the CDR3. V lost 6 bases to trimming and J lost 6 bases; unmatched junction nucleotides: 2. The CDR3 is CSAGQGVEQYF. The CDR3, as DNA: TGCAGTGCCGGACAGGGGGTCGAGCAGTACTTC.

The table lists this clonotype with a few counts. This chain joins TRBV20-1 and TRBJ1-1; 7 bases are a match to TRBD1. The germline CDR1 and CDR2 sequences are DFQATT and SNEGSKA (reference sequence). The V and J ends lost 3 bases and 4 bases, in that order; junction bases with no gene match: 11. CDR3 length equals 15 residues. In DNA, the CDR3 is TGCAGTGCTAGGTCGACAGGGCTACTGGGCACTGAAGCTTTCTTT. Protein sequence: CSARSTGLLGTEAFF.

In this sample, this clonotype turned up a few times. The chain links TRBV25-1 to TRBJ2-4; D is possibly TRBD1 (5 bases). V was cut by 0 bases and J by 2 bases, with 11 bases left in between. CDR1 is MGHDK and CDR2 is SYGVNS in the germline V gene. This CDR3 has 16 amino acids. Here the CDR3 reads CASSEYRQGTKNIQYF. CDR3 coding DNA: TGTGCCAGCAGTGAATATAGGCAGGGAACCAAAAACATTCAGTACTTC.

The chain combines TRBV19 with TRBJ2-1; 8 bases align to TRBD2. The J segment lost 3 bases and the V segment lost 8 bases, leaving 6 bases of the junction unmatched. The CDR3 consists of 14 residues. The germline V gene encodes CDR1 LNHDA and CDR2 SQIVND (reference sequence). The CDR3 is CASEAGEGYNEQFF. The CDR3 DNA reads TGTGCCAGTGAAGCGGGAGAAGGCTACAATGAGCAGTTCTTC.

The chain carries TRBV20-1 and TRBJ1-2; D gene uncertain. Trimming cost V 0 bases and J 7 bases, with 9 bases left between them. Germline loops: CDR1 DFQATT, CDR2 SNEGSKA (reference sequence). The CDR3 contains 12 residues. The CDR3 reads CSARDLWVGYTF. CDR3 in DNA: TGCAGTGCTAGAGATCTCTGGGTTGGCTACACCTTC.

The chain combines TRBV7-9 with TRBJ2-1; 7 bases align to TRBD1. The V segment lost 4 bases and the J segment 4 bases; nucleotides outside the gene matches: 10. The CDR3 is 16 amino acids. CDR1 SEHNR and CDR2 FQNEAQ come from the germline V gene (reference sequence). CDR3 in DNA: TGTGCCAGCAGCTACCGACAGGGCCAACCGTACAATGAGCAGTTCTTC. It yields the protein CASSYRQGQPYNEQFF.

The genes are TRBV11-2 and TRBJ2-1; no clear D. CDR1 is SGHAT and CDR2 is FQNNGV in the germline V gene. V dropped 7 bases and J dropped 10 bases, with 11 bases sitting between them. This CDR3 is 11 amino acids long. CDR3 in amino acids: CASTILHEQFF. For the CDR3, the DNA is TGTGCCAGCACCATTCTCCACGAGCAGTTCTTC.

The chain joins TRBV6-1 to TRBJ1-3; a weak D match, TRBD1 (5 bases). Germline values: CDR1 MNHNS, CDR2 SASEGT. V lost 3 bases and J lost 0, with 12 bases in between. The CDR3 is 16 amino acids. The CDR3 region has the DNA TGTGCCAGCAGTGAGATAACGGGACCCTCTGGAAACACCATATATTTT. It codes for CASSEITGPSGNTIYF.

This clonotype occurred a few times. The chain couples TRBV2 to TRBJ1-5; the D gene is possibly TRBD1 (5 bases). V was pared by 2 bases and J by 5 bases, with 10 bases between. Per germline, CDR1 SNHLY and CDR2 FYNNEI. The CDR3 spans 14 residues. As DNA, the CDR3 is TGTGCCAGCAGTGAATTTACGGGGCATCAGCCCCAGCATTTT. Translated, it gives CASSEFTGHQPQHF.

V is TRBV20-1 and J is TRBJ1-1; TRBD1 aligns across 8 bases. This CDR3 comprises 13 residues. The junction had 5 bases not matched to a gene; V was cut back by 1 base and J by 7 bases. The germline V gene encodes CDR1 DFQATT and CDR2 SNEGSKA (reference sequence). The CDR3 reads CSARAQGTGEAFF. The CDR3 DNA is TGCAGTGCTAGAGCCCAAGGGACAGGTGAAGCTTTCTTT.

This clonotype was seen at least ten times. This rearrangement joins TRBV20-1 to TRBJ1-5, with D hard to call. Germline V gives CDR1 DFQATT, CDR2 SNEGSKA (reference sequence). The CDR3 extends over 14 amino acids. The V end was cut by 1 base, the J end by 0 bases, with 7 bases between. The CDR3 DNA reads as TGCAGTGCTAGAGTGGGCGGTAGCAATCAGCCCCAGCATTTT. Its protein is CSARVGGSNQPQHF.

Ten or more counts support this clonotype. V and J are TRBV4-3 and TRBJ2-5; D unresolved. From germline, CDR1 is LGHNA and CDR2 YSLEER. Trimming removed 0 bases from V and 3 bases from J, with 5 bases in between. The CDR3 spans 13 residues. This CDR3 reads CASSQDLEETQYF. The CDR3 DNA is TGCGCCAGCAGCCAAGATCTAGAAGAGACCCAGTACTTC.

Regarding this clonotype: At one boundary the junction diverges from the germline segment, which might be a read error. The rearrangement links TRBV7-2 to TRBJ2-2; TRBD1 agrees at 8 bases. The CDR3 totals 14 residues. Germline assignment: CDR1 SGHTA and CDR2 FQGNSA. For the CDR3, the DNA is TGTGCCGGCAGACGACAGGGGAACCCCGGGGAGCTGTTTTTT. It is translated as CAGRRQGNPGELFF.

V and J are TRBV20-1 and TRBJ2-3; D might be TRBD1 (6 bases). Germline CDR1 reads DFQATT; CDR2 reads SNEGSKA (reference sequence). The V end was cut by 6 bases, the J end by 7 bases, with 11 bases between. The CDR3 consists of 11 residues. As DNA, the CDR3 is TGCAGTGCGAAACAGGGCAATACGCAGTATTTT. This translates into CSAKQGNTQYF.

Worth noting for this clonotype: An end of the junction does not agree with germline; a read error may underlie this. V usage is TRBV20-1 and J usage is TRBJ2-1, with D perhaps TRBD2 (5 bases). The CDR3 runs 14 residues. Germline V lookup: CDR1 DFQATT, CDR2 SNEGSKA (reference sequence). CDR3: CSTRARRLGNEQFF. In DNA form, the CDR3 reads TGCAGTACTAGAGCTAGGCGTTTAGGCAATGAGCAGTTCTTC.

The chain joins TRBV4-3 to TRBJ2-7; 15 nucleotides match TRBD2. The length of the CDR3 is 20 residues. Germline-derived CDR1 and CDR2 are LGHNA and YSLEER. With 4 bases clipped from V and 1 base from J, the junction kept 14 bases outside the gene matches. The CDR3 protein is CASSPYEAGTSGGSSYEQYF. The CDR3 DNA sequence: TGCGCCAGCAGCCCTTATGAAGCCGGGACTAGCGGGGGGTCGTCCTACGAGCAGTACTTC.

The table lists this clonotype with a few counts. The chain carries TRBV20-1 and TRBJ1-3; 11 bases are a match to TRBD1. V lost 6 bases and J lost 3; bases outside the gene matches: 7. Germline V gives CDR1 DFQATT, CDR2 SNEGSKA (reference sequence). The CDR3 has 15 amino acids. This CDR3 reads CSAPDRGQGGNTIYF. The CDR3 coding sequence is TGCAGTGCACCGGACAGGGGGCAAGGTGGAAACACCATATATTTT.

The chain uses TRBV20-1 and TRBJ2-1; 12 bases line up with TRBD2. Looked up from germline, CDR1 is DFQATT and CDR2 is SNEGSKA (reference sequence). The V gene end was trimmed by 0 bases and the J gene end by 5 bases; junction bases not matched to a gene: 2. CDR3 size: 15 residues. CDR3 residues: CSARDLAGGDNEQFF. The DNA of the CDR3 is TGCAGTGCTAGAGACCTAGCGGGGGGGGACAATGAGCAGTTCTTC.

This clonotype was counted ten times or more. V gene TRBV9 combines with J gene TRBJ1-1, with unresolved D. The V end was cut by 0 bases, the J end by 6 bases, with 9 bases between. Looked up from germline, CDR1 is SGDLS and CDR2 is YYNGEE. The length of the CDR3 is 13 residues. The CDR3 sequence is CASSVGASAEAFF. As DNA, the CDR3 is TGTGCCAGCAGCGTAGGGGCGTCTGCTGAAGCTTTCTTT.

The chain employs TRBV29-1 and TRBJ2-4; D gene uncertain. Trimming took off 7 bases at V and 8 bases at J, with 9 bases between the two ends. The CDR3 totals 10 residues. Germline CDR1 SQVTM, CDR2 ANQGSEA. The CDR3 sequence is CSAGVDIQYF. As DNA, the CDR3 is TGCAGCGCCGGAGTGGACATTCAGTACTTC.

J is TRBJ1-1 and V is TRBV5-1; 11 nucleotides match TRBD1. The germline CDR1 and CDR2 sequences are SGHRS and YFSETQ. Losses at the gene ends were 6 bases for V and 4 bases for J; bases not matched to a gene: 8. CDR3 length: 15 residues. CDR3 amino acids: CASTVNGTGGTEAFF. In nucleotides, the CDR3 is TGCGCCAGCACTGTGAATGGGACAGGGGGCACTGAAGCTTTCTTT.

This clonotype was counted many times. The genes are TRBV27 and TRBJ1-2; D is perhaps TRBD1 (5 bases). Germline-derived CDR1 and CDR2 are MNHEY and SMNVEV (reference sequence). The V and J ends lost 0 bases and 4 bases respectively, with 12 bases between them. The length of the CDR3 is 15 residues. DNA for the CDR3: TGTGCCAGCAGTTTATCGAAGACAGCCTTCTATGGCTACACCTTC. It is translated as CASSLSKTAFYGYTF.